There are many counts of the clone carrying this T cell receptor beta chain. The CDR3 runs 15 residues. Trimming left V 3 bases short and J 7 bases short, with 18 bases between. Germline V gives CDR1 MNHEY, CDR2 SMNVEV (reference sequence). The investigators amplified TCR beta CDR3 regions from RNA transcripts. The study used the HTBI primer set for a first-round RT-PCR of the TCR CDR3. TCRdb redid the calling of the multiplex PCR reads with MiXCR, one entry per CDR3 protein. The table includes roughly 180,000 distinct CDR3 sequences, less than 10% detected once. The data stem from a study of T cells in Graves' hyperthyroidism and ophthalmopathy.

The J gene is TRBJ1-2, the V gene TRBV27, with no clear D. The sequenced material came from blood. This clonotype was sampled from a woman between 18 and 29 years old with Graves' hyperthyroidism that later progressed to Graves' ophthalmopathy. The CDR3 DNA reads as TGTGCCAGCAGTTTCATCGGAAACCCCCCGGGTGGCTACACCTTC. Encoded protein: CASSFIGNPPGGYTF.